These 15 T cell receptor beta chains came from one sample sequenced in a study of identical twins. TCRdb reanalysed the 5' RACE reads using MiXCR and keeps one entry per CDR3 protein. Of approximately 530,000 distinct CDR3 sequences in the sample, about 22% were seen once. The same data also went into a second study, on yellow fever vaccine responses in identical twins.

Source material: CD4+ T cells sorted from blood. Source of these receptors: a young woman in good health.

The chain uses TRBV7-9 and TRBJ2-7; 10 positions match TRBD1. This CDR3 has 16 residues. Germline values: CDR1 SEHNR, CDR2 FQNEAQ (reference sequence). V shed 1 base and J 2 bases; nucleotides not matched to a gene: 5. The CDR3 region has the DNA TGTGCCAGCAGCTTAGGTGGGACAGGGGATCCCTACGAGCAGTACGTC. Its translation: CASSLGGTGDPYEQYV.

The V gene is TRBV10-3, the J gene TRBJ2-7; D is uncertain. The CDR3 length is 14 residues. Deletions cut 3 bases from V and 2 bases from J, with 11 bases between. In germline, CDR1 is ENHRY, CDR2 SYGVKD. The CDR3 DNA sequence: TGTGCCATCAGTGACAACCAACGTACCTACGAGCAGTACTTC. Amino acid sequence: CAISDNQRTYEQYF.

This clonotype was detected only a few times. V gene TRBV4-1 combines with J gene TRBJ2-1, with 8 nucleotides matching TRBD1. CDR1 MGHRA and CDR2 YSYEKL come from the germline V gene. The CDR3 sequence is 14 residues long. V shed 2 bases and J 5 bases; nucleotides not matched to a gene: 2. The CDR3 here is CASSQPTGDNEQFF. For the CDR3, the DNA is TGCGCCAGCAGCCAACCGACAGGGGACAATGAGCAGTTCTTC.

Only a few counts were recorded for this clonotype. This chain uses TRBV24-1 with TRBJ2-7; 7 positions agree with TRBD1. Germline V gene sequence: CDR1 KGHDR, CDR2 SFDVKD. This CDR3 comprises 13 residues. V was clipped by 3 bases and J by 11 bases; unmatched bases: 9. The DNA of the CDR3 is TGTGCCACCAGTGATCCCGACAGGGTGATTAAGTACTTC. This translates into CATSDPDRVIKYF.

The chain joins TRBV27 to TRBJ2-2, with TRBD1 as a possible D gene (5 bases). The CDR3 is 15 residues long. Germline values: CDR1 MNHEY, CDR2 SMNVEV (reference sequence). V was cut by 3 bases and J by 7 bases, with 15 bases left in between. The CDR3 here is CASSFVPGMGGELFF. As DNA, the CDR3 is TGTGCCAGCAGTTTCGTTCCAGGGATGGGCGGGGAGCTGTTTTTT.

This clonotype occurred a few times. The gene calls are TRBV6-2 or TRBV6-3 and TRBJ2-1; 7 bases line up with TRBD2. The CDR3 has 20 residues. V dropped 2 bases and J dropped 0; count of bases not matched to a gene: 16. Looked up from germline, CDR1 is MNHEY and CDR2 is SVGEGT. The CDR3 sequence: CASSYVVGVGRESSYNEQFF. The CDR3 nucleotides are TGTGCCAGCAGTTACGTGGTTGGGGTAGGGAGGGAGAGCTCCTACAATGAGCAGTTCTTC.

This rearrangement joins TRBV6-5 to TRBJ1-5; D unclear. V was clipped by 8 bases and J by 4 bases, with 9 bases between them. Germline V gene lookup returns CDR1 MNHEY and CDR2 SVGAGI. The CDR3 is 12 amino acids. The CDR3 nucleotides read TGTGCCAGCGGGGTTGGGAATCAGCCCCAGCATTTT. The encoded protein is CASGVGNQPQHF.

This chain connects TRBV6-5 to TRBJ2-3; D unresolved. The germline gives CDR1 MNHEY, CDR2 SVGAGI. Trimming cost V 0 bases and J 4 bases, with 8 bases left between them. The CDR3 has 14 residues. CDR3 in amino acids: CASSYSTLSDTQYF. Written as DNA, the CDR3 is TGTGCCAGCAGTTACTCGACGCTTTCAGATACGCAGTATTTT.

This clonotype has ten or more counts. The chain is built from TRBV6-5 and TRBJ1-2; TRBD1 matches at 10 bases. There are 16 residues in the CDR3. CDR1 MNHEY and CDR2 SVGAGI come from the germline V gene. J lost 5 bases, V lost 2 bases, and 8 bases had no gene match. CDR3: CASSYQRTGGGYGYTF. CDR3 sequence (DNA): TGTGCCAGCAGTTACCAGAGGACAGGGGGAGGGTATGGCTACACCTTC.

The chain is built from TRBV4-1 and TRBJ1-5; weak D call: TRBD1 (5 bases). This CDR3 has 17 amino acids. With 0 bases removed from V and 4 bases from J, the gap between germline ends came to 16 bases. Germline CDR1 reads MGHRA; CDR2 reads YSYEKL. The CDR3 DNA reads as TGCGCCAGCAGCCAAGAGAGGCAGGGTCGTTCAAATCAGCCCCAGCATTTT. It specifies CASSQERQGRSNQPQHF.

This chain links TRBV7-8 with TRBJ2-3, with 10 bases fitting TRBD2. Germline assignment: CDR1 SGHVS and CDR2 FQNEAQ. V shed 7 bases and J 0 bases; nucleotides not matched to a gene: 16. The CDR3 runs 19 residues. The DNA of the CDR3 is TGTGCCAGCACCCCTAGGGGGCTAGCGGGAGCCAGTAGCACAGATACGCAGTATTTT. Translation gives CASTPRGLAGASSTDTQYF.

The chain carries TRBV5-1 and TRBJ2-3; 15 bases match TRBD2. The CDR3 extends over 16 amino acids. V lost 4 bases and J lost 4; bases outside the gene matches: 4. The germline CDR1 and CDR2 sequences are SGHRS and YFSETQ. CDR3 in DNA: TGCGCCAGCAGCCCCTGGACTAGCGGGGGGGCAGATACGCAGTATTTT. The encoded protein is CASSPWTSGGADTQYF.

The rearrangement joins TRBV7-9 to TRBJ2-3; no firm D call. This CDR3 comprises 15 residues. CDR1 is SEHNR, CDR2 FQNEAQ, per germline (reference sequence). Trimming left V 3 bases short and J 2 bases short, with 12 bases between. The CDR3 DNA follows: TGTGCCAGCAGCTTGTCGTCAGCCCACACAGATACGCAGTATTTT. This translates into CASSLSSAHTDTQYF.

This clonotype appeared a single time. This chain joins TRBV20-1 and TRBJ2-7; 9 positions agree with TRBD1. Per germline, CDR1 DFQATT and CDR2 SNEGSKA (reference sequence). V lost 1 base, J lost 6 bases, and 10 bases stayed unmatched. The CDR3 is 15 residues long. DNA of the CDR3: TGCAGTGCTAGAGGAGTAGGACAGGGGCCTAGCGAGCAGTACTTC. This translates into CSARGVGQGPSEQYF.

The chain links TRBV12-3 or TRBV12-4 to TRBJ2-1; D might be TRBD1 (6 bases). Deletions cut 5 bases from V and 2 bases from J, with 22 bases between. The CDR3 has 18 amino acids. CDR3 region: CASSQIQGPHHTYNEQFF. As DNA, the CDR3 is TGTGCCAGCAGTCAAATTCAGGGGCCGCACCATACCTACAATGAGCAGTTCTTC.